This entry lists 10 T cell receptor beta chains sequenced from one sample in a study of blood T cell repertoires in COVID-19. Data came from immunoSEQ multiplex PCR; TCRdb stores just in-frame clones and leaves some out. The table includes a few hundred thousand clones, 86% detected once. The sample taken for sequencing was peripheral blood. The source of these receptors is a woman under 40 with active or convalescent COVID-19.

The chain carries TRBV19 and TRBJ1-2; 7 nucleotides line up with TRBD1. The ends lost 4 bases at V and 4 bases at J; junction bases unmatched: 12. CDR1 and CDR2 (germline): LNHDA, SQIVND (reference sequence). The CDR3 extends over 16 amino acids. The CDR3 nucleotides are TGTGCCAGTAGTACCCCTTACCAGGGGGGCTTCTATGGCTACACCTTC. Its translation: CASSTPYQGGFYGYTF. Supplemented by reference TRBV19 and TRBJ1-2, the full variable domain reads DGGITQSPKYLFRKEGQNVTLSCEQNLNHDAMYWYRQDPGQGLRLIYYSQIVNDFQKGDIAEGYSVSREKKESFPLTVTSAQKNPTAFYLCASSTPYQGGFYGYTFGSGTRLTVV.

The rearrangement uses TRBV29-1 and TRBJ1-4; a possible D gene is TRBD1 (5 bases). The germline gives CDR1 SQVTM, CDR2 ANQGSEA. The length of the CDR3 is 15 residues. As DNA, the CDR3 is TGCACCTACCACCGGGGGGTGGGTTTTAATGAAAAACTGTTTTTT. Translation: CTYHRGVGFNEKLFF.

The V gene is TRBV30, the J gene TRBJ1-6; the match to TRBD1 covers 10 bases. The CDR3 sequence is 17 residues long. The germline gives CDR1 GTSNPN, CDR2 SVGIG (reference sequence). V lost 0 bases, J lost 11 bases, and 13 bases stayed unmatched. The CDR3 region is CAWSVRGNPGQGTPLHF. CDR3 DNA: TGTGCCTGGAGTGTACGGGGGAACCCGGGACAGGGGACACCCCTCCACTTT.

This rearrangement joins TRBV4-1 to TRBJ2-3, with D hard to call. Germline V gene sequence: CDR1 MGHRA, CDR2 YSYEKL. The V and J ends lost 3 bases and 2 bases respectively, with 18 bases between them. This CDR3 contains 17 residues. The CDR3, as DNA: TGCGCCAGCAGCCACGCTGGTGTCCTCCACTACACAGATACGCAGTATTTT. Its protein product is CASSHAGVLHYTDTQYF.

This chain connects TRBV2 to TRBJ1-1; 7 bases line up with TRBD1. Germline V lookup: CDR1 SNHLY, CDR2 FYNNEI. The CDR3 has 14 amino acids. V gave up 4 bases and J gave up 0 bases; unmatched junction bases: 2. The CDR3 bases are TGTGCCAGCAGTGTACAGGGGATGAACACTGAAGCTTTCTTT. Protein product: CASSVQGMNTEAFF.

This clone was seen a few times. V gene TRBV5-4 combines with J gene TRBJ1-4; 9 bases are shared with TRBD1. Trimming cost V 4 bases and J 7 bases; bases outside gene matches: 14. The CDR3 length is 17 residues. Germline V gives CDR1 SGHNT, CDR2 YYREEE (reference sequence). The CDR3: CASSRMGQGKRGEKLFF. For the CDR3, the DNA is TGTGCCAGCAGCCGTATGGGACAGGGAAAGAGGGGTGAAAAACTGTTTTTT.

The V call is TRBV7-9, the J call TRBJ1-6; perhaps TRBD1 as D (6 bases). V lost 1 base and J 5 bases, leaving 9 bases between the germline ends. Germline V lookup: CDR1 SEHNR, CDR2 FQNEAQ (reference sequence). The length of the CDR3 is 15 residues. DNA of the CDR3: TGTGCCAGCAGCTTAGGAGGGGGGGATAATTCACCCCTCCACTTT. Its protein product is CASSLGGGDNSPLHF.

This chain connects TRBV6-5 to TRBJ1-2; a weak D match, TRBD1 (6 bases). Germline V gives CDR1 MNHEY, CDR2 SVGAGI. Trimming left V 6 bases short and J 8 bases short, with 10 bases between. The CDR3 loop spans 11 amino acids. The CDR3 loop is CASSPGEGYTF. DNA for the CDR3: TGTGCCAGCAGCCCAGGGGAAGGCTACACCTTC.

The V call is TRBV30, the J call TRBJ2-7; 8 nucleotides align to TRBD2. This CDR3 spans 14 amino acids. The V gene end was trimmed by 3 bases and the J gene end by 12 bases; junction bases not matched to a gene: 16. Germline loops: CDR1 GTSNPN, CDR2 SVGIG (reference sequence). The CDR3 DNA sequence: TGTGCCTGGAGCTACCTAGCGGGTGGGTCCAACACGTACTTC. Its translation: CAWSYLAGGSNTYF.

The chain couples TRBV6-5 to TRBJ1-1; the D gene is possibly TRBD1 (5 bases). The CDR3 has 15 residues. With 3 bases removed from V and 5 bases from J, the gap between germline ends came to 16 bases. From germline, CDR1 is MNHEY and CDR2 SVGAGI. The CDR3 reads CASSYLGVGTTEAFF. The CDR3, as DNA: TGTGCCAGCAGTTATTTGGGAGTAGGGACTACTGAAGCTTTCTTT.